A selection of T cell receptor beta chains follows, all from one sample in a study of T-cell memory formation after mild COVID-19. MiXCR was run by TCRdb on the 5' RACE reads, yielding one entry per CDR3 protein. The data hold 110,000 to 150,000 distinct CDR3 sequences, with roughly a quarter observed a single time. Sequencing was done on a sample of PBMCs or a T cell subset sorted from them (not recorded which). The source of these receptors is an adult woman who had mild COVID-19 (a few samples of this study predate the infection). Cell type and time point are not known. CDR3s include the opening cysteine and the closing phenylalanine or tryptophan. The D gene is left open where the match is weak. Rows may omit the clone size; those that give it use once, few, many or a size class.

d_call	clone_size	v_call	j_call	cdr3_aa	cdr3_nt
TRBD2	NA	TRBV7-9	TRBJ2-5	CASSGSGGPGETQYF	TGTGCCAGCAGCGGTAGCGGGGGCCCGGGGGAGACCCAGTACTTC
NA	few	TRBV4-1	TRBJ2-7	CASSQTQTTYEQYF	TGCGCCAGCAGCCAAACACAGACGACCTACGAGCAGTACTTC
NA	few	TRBV12-3/TRBV12-4	TRBJ1-1	CASSFTRSVEAFF	TGTGCCAGCAGTTTTACGAGGTCCGTTGAAGCTTTCTTT
TRBD2	NA	TRBV7-2	TRBJ2-2	CASSLANGGRAGELFF	TGTGCCAGCAGCTTAGCGAACGGCGGGAGGGCCGGGGAGCTGTTTTTT
NA	few	TRBV14	TRBJ2-1	CASSQDFYNEQFF	TGTGCCAGCAGCCAAGATTTCTACAATGAGCAGTTCTTC
NA	few	TRBV5-1	TRBJ2-3	CASSLGGRSTDTQYF	TGCGCCAGCAGCTTGGGGGGCCGTAGCACAGATACGCAGTATTTT
TRBD2	many	TRBV18	TRBJ2-1	CASSPLLAGGYNEQFF	TGTGCCAGCTCACCACTGCTAGCGGGGGGTTACAATGAGCAGTTCTTC
TRBD2	few	TRBV11-2	TRBJ2-7	CASSQLAGPSYEQYF	TGTGCCAGCAGCCAACTAGCGGGGCCCTCCTACGAGCAGTACTTC
TRBD2	NA	TRBV12-5	TRBJ2-1	CASALPGSGSYEQFF	TGTGCTAGTGCCCTCCCGGGTAGCGGGAGTTATGAGCAGTTCTTC
NA	few	TRBV28	TRBJ2-3	CASSLTTSTDTQYF	TGTGCCAGCAGTTTAACGACCAGCACAGATACGCAGTATTTT
TRBD2	few	TRBV6-5	TRBJ2-7	CASSWGAGGTHEQYF	TGTGCCAGCAGTTGGGGGGCGGGAGGGACTCATGAGCAGTACTTC
NA	few	TRBV6-2/TRBV6-3	TRBJ2-7	CASSYSGPYEQYF	TGTGCCAGCAGTTACTCGGGCCCCTACGAGCAGTACTTC
NA	NA	TRBV5-6	TRBJ2-5	CASSLRRVRVETQYF	TGTGCCAGCAGCTTGAGGAGGGTTCGCGTGGAGACCCAGTACTTC
TRBD1	few	TRBV9	TRBJ2-7	CASSVGDSSYEQYF	TGTGCCAGCAGCGTAGGGGACAGCTCCTACGAGCAGTACTTC
NA	medium-sized	TRBV5-5	TRBJ1-1	CASSLDLNTEAFF	TGTGCCAGCAGCTTGGACTTAAACACTGAAGCTTTCTTT
TRBD2	NA	TRBV5-1	TRBJ2-3	CASSSPAGGPVDTQYF	TGCGCCAGCAGCTCCCCAGCGGGAGGGCCGGTAGATACGCAGTATTTT
TRBD1	few	TRBV4-3	TRBJ2-1	CASSGGTGSYNEQFF	TGCGCCAGCAGCGGGGGGACAGGCTCCTACAATGAGCAGTTCTTC
NA	few	TRBV29-1	TRBJ2-7	CSVEDPGPFGQPYEQYF	TGCAGCGTTGAAGATCCCGGCCCGTTCGGACAACCCTACGAGCAGTACTTC
TRBD2	few	TRBV11-2	TRBJ2-5	CASSLGTSGYDQETQYF	TGTGCCAGCAGCCTCGGGACTAGCGGGTACGATCAAGAGACCCAGTACTTC
NA	NA	TRBV9	TRBJ2-2	CASSPPWGTGELFF	TGTGCCAGCAGCCCCCCCTGGGGCACCGGGGAGCTGTTTTTT
NA	NA	TRBV5-6	TRBJ2-2	CASSLSWVNTGELFF	TGTGCCAGCAGCTTATCTTGGGTAAACACCGGGGAGCTGTTTTTT
TRBD2	NA	TRBV5-1	TRBJ2-7	CASSLESSGAYEQYF	TGCGCCAGCAGCTTGGAGTCTAGCGGCGCCTACGAGCAGTACTTC
TRBD1	NA	TRBV7-3	TRBJ1-2	CASSPTGSGYGYTF	TGTGCCAGCAGCCCGACAGGGTCCGGATATGGCTACACCTTC
NA	NA	TRBV10-3	TRBJ2-7	CAISESSPLPYEQYF	TGTGCCATCAGTGAGTCATCCCCACTTCCCTACGAGCAGTACTTC
NA	NA	TRBV6-5	TRBJ1-1	CASSPGQITEAFF	TGTGCCAGCAGTCCCGGACAGATCACTGAAGCTTTCTTT